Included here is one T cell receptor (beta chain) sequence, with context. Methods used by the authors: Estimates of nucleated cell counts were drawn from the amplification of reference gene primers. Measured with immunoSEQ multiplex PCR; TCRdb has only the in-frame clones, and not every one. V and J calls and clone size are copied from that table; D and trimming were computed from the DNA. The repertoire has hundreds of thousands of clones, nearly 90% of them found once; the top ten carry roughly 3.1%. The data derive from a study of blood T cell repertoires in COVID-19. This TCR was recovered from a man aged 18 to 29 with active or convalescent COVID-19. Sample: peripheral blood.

CDR3 nucleotide sequence: TGTGCCAGCAGGGGAGGCCGGGACAGGGGAGTAGGTGGCTACACCTTC. The encoded protein is CASRGGRDRGVGGYTF. J is TRBJ1-2 and V is TRBV7-9, with 10 bases aligning to TRBD1. Germline CDR1 is SEHNR and CDR2 is FQNEAQ (reference sequence). This CDR3 contains 16 residues. The V segment lost 6 bases and the J segment 7 bases; nucleotides outside the gene matches: 14. Together with reference TRBV7-9 and TRBJ1-2, the CDR3 gives the full variable domain: DTGVSQNPRHKITKRGQNVTFRCDPISEHNRLYWYRQTLGQGPEFLTYFQNEAQLEKSRLLSDRFSAERPKGSFSTLEIQRTEQGDSAMYLCASRGGRDRGVGGYTFGSGTRLTVV.